This T cell receptor (beta chain) was found in a study of a mutant IDH1 vaccine in newly diagnosed glioma. A few counts support this clone. What it binds is not known. Trimming at V came to 4 bases and at J to 1 base, leaving 5 bases not matched to a gene. The CDR3 totals 16 residues. The germline V gene encodes CDR1 SGHRS and CDR2 YFSETQ. Libraries were prepared by immunoSEQ multiplex PCR; TCRdb keeps only in-frame clonotypes and omits some of them. The profile shows 45,000 to 65,000 clones, about 61% of them singletons. Described time point: week 47, end of study. Each dose of the vaccine consisted of 300 ug of mutant IDH1 20-mer peptide, with topical imiquimod. New astrocytomas of WHO grade 3 or 4 that were IDH1-mutant and ATRX-lost were found in the donors.

The sequence derives from a man aged 35-49 years with glioma. Some clones in this sample may be carry-over from other donors' samples. This rearrangement joins TRBV5-1 to TRBJ2-3; 11 nucleotides line up with TRBD2. Specimen: peripheral blood mononuclear cells (PBMCs), collected from a glioma patient whose treatment included an IDH1 peptide vaccine. The CDR3 coding sequence is TGCGCCAGCAGCCAAACTAGCGGGAGTGGCACAGATACGCAGTATTTT. Translating it yields CASSQTSGSGTDTQYF.